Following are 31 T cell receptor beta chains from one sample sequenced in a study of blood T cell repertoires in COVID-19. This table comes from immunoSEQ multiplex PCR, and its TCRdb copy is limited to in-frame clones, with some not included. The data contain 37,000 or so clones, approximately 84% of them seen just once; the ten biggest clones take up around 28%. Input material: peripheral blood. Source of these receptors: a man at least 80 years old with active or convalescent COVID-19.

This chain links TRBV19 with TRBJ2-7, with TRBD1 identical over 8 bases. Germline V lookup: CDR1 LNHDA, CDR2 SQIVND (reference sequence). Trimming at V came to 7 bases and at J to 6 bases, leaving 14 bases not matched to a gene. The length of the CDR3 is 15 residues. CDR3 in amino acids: CASTKAGTGSSEQYF. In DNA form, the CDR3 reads TGTGCCAGTACCAAAGCCGGGACAGGTTCGTCCGAGCAGTACTTC. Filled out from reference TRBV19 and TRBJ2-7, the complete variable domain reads DGGITQSPKYLFRKEGQNVTLSCEQNLNHDAMYWYRQDPGQGLRLIYYSQIVNDFQKGDIAEGYSVSREKKESFPLTVTSAQKNPTAFYLCASTKAGTGSSEQYFGPGTRLTVT.

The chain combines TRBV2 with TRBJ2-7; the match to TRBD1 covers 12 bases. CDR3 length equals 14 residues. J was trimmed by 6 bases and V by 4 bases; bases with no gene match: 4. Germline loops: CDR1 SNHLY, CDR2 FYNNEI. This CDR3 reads CASSAGQGASEQYF. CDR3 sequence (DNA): TGTGCCAGCAGTGCGGGACAGGGGGCTTCCGAGCAGTACTTC.

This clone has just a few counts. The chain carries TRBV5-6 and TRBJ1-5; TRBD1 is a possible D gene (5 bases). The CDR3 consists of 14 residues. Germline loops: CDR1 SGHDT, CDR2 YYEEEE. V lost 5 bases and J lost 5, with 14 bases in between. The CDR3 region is CASSRAGLYQPQHF. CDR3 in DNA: TGTGCCAGCAGTAGAGCAGGGCTCTATCAGCCCCAGCATTTT.

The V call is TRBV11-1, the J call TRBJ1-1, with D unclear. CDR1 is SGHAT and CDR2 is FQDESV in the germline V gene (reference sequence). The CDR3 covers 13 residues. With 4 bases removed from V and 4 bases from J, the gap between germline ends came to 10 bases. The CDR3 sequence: CASSSSPGTEAFF. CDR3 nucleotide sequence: TGTGCCAGCAGCTCAAGTCCGGGCACTGAAGCTTTCTTT.

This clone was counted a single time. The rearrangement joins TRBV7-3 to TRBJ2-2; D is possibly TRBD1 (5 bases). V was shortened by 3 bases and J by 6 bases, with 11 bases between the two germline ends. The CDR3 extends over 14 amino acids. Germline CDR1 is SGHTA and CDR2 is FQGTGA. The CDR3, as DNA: TGTGCCAGCAGCTTGTCCCCAGGGCCCGGGGAGCTGTTTTTT. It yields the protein CASSLSPGPGELFF.

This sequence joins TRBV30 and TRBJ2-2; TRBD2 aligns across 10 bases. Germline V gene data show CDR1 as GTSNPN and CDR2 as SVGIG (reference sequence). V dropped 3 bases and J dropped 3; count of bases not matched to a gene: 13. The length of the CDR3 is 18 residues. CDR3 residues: CAWSSSPLAGIDTGELFF. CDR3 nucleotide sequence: TGTGCCTGGAGCTCCTCGCCACTAGCGGGAATTGACACCGGGGAGCTGTTTTTT. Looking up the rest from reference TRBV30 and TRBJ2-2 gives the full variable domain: SQTIHQWPATLVQPVGSPLSLECTVEGTSNPNLYWYRQAAGRGLQLLFYSVGIGQISSEVPQNLSASRPQDRQFILSSKKLLLSDSGFYLCAWSSSPLAGIDTGELFFGEGSRLTVL.

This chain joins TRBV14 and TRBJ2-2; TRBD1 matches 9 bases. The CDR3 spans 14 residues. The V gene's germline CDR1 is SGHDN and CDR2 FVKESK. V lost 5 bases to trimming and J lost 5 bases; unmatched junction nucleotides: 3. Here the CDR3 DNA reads TGTGCCAGCAGCGGGACAGGGCCTACCGGGGAGCTGTTTTTT. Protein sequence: CASSGTGPTGELFF.

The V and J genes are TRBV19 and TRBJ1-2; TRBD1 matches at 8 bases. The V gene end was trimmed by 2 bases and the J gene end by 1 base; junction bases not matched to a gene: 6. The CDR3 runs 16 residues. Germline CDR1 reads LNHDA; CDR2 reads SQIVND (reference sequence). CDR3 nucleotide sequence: TGTGCCAGTAGTATAATTAACAGGGGGTATAACTATGGCTACACCTTC. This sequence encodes CASSIINRGYNYGYTF.

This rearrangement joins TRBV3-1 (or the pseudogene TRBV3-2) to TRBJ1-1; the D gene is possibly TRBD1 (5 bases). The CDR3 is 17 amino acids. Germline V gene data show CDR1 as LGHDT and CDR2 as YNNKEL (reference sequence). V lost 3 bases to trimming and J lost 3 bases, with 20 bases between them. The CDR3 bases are TGTGCCAGCAGCCATTATCTTGGGGGGGGAACGGACACTGAAGCTTTCTTT. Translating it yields CASSHYLGGGTDTEAFF.

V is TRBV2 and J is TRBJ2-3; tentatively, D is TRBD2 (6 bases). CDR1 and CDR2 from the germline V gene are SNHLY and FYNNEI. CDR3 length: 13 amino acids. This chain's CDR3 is CVMAGPSTDTQYF. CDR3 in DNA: TGTGTGATGGCGGGACCTTCCACAGATACGCAGTATTTT. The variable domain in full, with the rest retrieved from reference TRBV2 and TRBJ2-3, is EPEVTQTPSHQVTQMGQEVILRCVPISNHLYFYWYRQILGQKVEFLVSFYNNEISEKSEIFDDQFSVERPDGSNFTLKIRSTKLEDSAMYFCVMAGPSTDTQYFGPGTRLTVL.

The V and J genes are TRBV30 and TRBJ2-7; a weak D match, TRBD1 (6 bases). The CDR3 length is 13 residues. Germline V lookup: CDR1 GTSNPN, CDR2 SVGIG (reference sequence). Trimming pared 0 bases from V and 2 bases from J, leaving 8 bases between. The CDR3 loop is CAWSVGGPYEQYF. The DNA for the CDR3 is TGTGCCTGGAGTGTTGGGGGCCCCTACGAGCAGTACTTC.

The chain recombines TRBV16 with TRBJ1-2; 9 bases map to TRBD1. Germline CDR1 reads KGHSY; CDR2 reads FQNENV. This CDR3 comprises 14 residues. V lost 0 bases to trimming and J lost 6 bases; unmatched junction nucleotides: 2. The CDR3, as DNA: TGTGCCAGCAGCCAATCCAGGACAGGGGATGGCTACACCTTC. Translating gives CASSQSRTGDGYTF.

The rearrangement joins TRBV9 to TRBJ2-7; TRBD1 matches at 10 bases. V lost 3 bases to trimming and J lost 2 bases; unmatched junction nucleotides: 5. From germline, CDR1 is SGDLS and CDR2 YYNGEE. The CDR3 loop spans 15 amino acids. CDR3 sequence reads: CASSAGTGAAYEQYF. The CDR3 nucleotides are TGTGCCAGCAGCGCCGGGACAGGGGCGGCCTACGAGCAGTACTTC.

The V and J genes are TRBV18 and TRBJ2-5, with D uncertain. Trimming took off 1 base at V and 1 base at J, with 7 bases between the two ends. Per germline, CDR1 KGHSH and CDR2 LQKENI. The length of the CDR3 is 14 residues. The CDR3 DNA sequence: TGTGCCAGCTCACCACGTGGAGTCCAAGAGACCCAGTACTTC. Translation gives CASSPRGVQETQYF.

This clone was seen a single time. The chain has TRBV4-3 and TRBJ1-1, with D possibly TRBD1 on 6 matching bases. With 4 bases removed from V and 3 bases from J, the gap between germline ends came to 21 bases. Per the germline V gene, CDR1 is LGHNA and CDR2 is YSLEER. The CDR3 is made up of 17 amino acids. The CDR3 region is CASSRAPLGGADTEAFF. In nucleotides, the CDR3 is TGCGCCAGCAGCCGAGCCCCGCTGGGGGGGGCGGACACTGAAGCTTTCTTT.

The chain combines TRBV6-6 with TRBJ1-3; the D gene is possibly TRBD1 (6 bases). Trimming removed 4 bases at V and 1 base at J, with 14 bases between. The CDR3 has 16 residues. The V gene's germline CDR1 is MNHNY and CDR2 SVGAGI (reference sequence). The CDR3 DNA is TGTGCCAGCAGTTCCAACGGACAGCAATCTGGAAACACCATATATTTT. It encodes CASSSNGQQSGNTIYF.

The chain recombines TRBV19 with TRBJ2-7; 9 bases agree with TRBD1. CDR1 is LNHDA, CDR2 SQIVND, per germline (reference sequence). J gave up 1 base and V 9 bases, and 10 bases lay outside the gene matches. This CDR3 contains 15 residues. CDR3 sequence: CASKRQGGPSYEQYF. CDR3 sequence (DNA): TGTGCCAGCAAAAGACAGGGGGGTCCATCCTACGAGCAGTACTTC.

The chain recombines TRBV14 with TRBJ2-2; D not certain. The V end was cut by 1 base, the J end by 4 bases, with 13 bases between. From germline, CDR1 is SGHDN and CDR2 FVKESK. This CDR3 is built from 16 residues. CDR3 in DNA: TGTGCCAGCAGCCAAGGTCTTTTTTTTTCCACCGGGGAGCTGTTTTTT. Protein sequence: CASSQGLFFSTGELFF.

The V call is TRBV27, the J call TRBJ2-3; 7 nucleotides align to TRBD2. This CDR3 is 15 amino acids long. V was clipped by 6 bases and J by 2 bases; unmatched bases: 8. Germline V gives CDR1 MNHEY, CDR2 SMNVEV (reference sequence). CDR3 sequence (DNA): TGTGCCAGCAGAGCAGCGGGGCCCTTCACAGATACGCAGTATTTT. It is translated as CASRAAGPFTDTQYF.

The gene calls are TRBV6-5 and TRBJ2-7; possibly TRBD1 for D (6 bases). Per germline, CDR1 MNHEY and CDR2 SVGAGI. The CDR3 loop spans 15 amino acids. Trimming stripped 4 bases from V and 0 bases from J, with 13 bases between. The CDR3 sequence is CASSSQTGNSYEQYF. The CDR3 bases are TGTGCCAGCAGTTCACAGACAGGAAACTCCTACGAGCAGTACTTC.

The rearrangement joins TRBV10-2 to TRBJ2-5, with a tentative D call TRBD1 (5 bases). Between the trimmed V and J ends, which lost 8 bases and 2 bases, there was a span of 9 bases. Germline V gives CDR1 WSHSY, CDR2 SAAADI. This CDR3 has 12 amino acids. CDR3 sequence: CASGRQQETQYF. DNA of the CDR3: TGCGCCAGCGGCCGACAGCAAGAGACCCAGTACTTC.

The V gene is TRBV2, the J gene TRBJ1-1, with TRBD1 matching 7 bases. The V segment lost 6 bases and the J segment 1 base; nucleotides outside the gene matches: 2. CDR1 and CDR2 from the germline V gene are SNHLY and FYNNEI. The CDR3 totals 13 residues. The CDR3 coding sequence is TGTGCCAGCAGGGGACAGCCGAACACTGAAGCTTTCTTT. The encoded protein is CASRGQPNTEAFF.

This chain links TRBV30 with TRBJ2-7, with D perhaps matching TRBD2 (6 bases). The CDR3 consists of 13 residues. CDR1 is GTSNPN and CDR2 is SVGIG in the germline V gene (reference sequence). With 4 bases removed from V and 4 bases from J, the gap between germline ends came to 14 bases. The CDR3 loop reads CAWTWGSGYEQYF. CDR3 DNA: TGTGCCTGGACCTGGGGTAGCGGATACGAGCAGTACTTC.

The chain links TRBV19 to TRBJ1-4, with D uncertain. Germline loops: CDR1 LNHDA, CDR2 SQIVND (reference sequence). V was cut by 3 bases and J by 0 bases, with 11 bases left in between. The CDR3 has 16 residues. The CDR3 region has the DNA TGTGCCAGTAGTATGTACAGCACACCAACTAATGAAAAACTGTTTTTT. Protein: CASSMYSTPTNEKLFF.

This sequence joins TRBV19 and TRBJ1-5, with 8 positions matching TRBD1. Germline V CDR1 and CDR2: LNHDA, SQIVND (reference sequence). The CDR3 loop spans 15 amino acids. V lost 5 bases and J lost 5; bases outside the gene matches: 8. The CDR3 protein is CASSGGQGLDQPQHF. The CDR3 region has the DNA TGTGCCAGTAGTGGAGGACAGGGACTCGATCAGCCCCAGCATTTT.

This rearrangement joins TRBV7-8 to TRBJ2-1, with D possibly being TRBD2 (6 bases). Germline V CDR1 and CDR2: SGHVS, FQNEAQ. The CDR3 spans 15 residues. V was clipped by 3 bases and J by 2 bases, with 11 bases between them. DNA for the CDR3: TGTGCCAGCAGCTTCGGGTTAGCGGCCTACAATGAGCAGTTCTTC. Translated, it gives CASSFGLAAYNEQFF.

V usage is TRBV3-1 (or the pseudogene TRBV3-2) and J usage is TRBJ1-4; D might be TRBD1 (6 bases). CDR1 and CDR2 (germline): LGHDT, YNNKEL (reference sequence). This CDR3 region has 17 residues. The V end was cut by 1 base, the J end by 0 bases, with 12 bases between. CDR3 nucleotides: TGTGCCAGCAGCCAAGCTCGCAAGGGGGCAACTAATGAAAAACTGTTTTTT. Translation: CASSQARKGATNEKLFF.

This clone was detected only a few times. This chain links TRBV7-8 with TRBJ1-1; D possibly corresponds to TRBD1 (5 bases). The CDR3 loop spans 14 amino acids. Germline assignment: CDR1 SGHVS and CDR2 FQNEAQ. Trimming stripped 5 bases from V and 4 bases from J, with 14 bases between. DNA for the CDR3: TGTGCCAGCAGCCACCTCCAGGGTGGCACTGAAGCTTTCTTT. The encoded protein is CASSHLQGGTEAFF. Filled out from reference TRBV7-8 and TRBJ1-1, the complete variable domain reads GAGVSQSPRYKVAKRGQDVALRCDPISGHVSLFWYQQALGQGPEFLTYFQNEAQLDKSGLPSDRFFAERPEGSVSTLKIQRTQQEDSAVYLCASSHLQGGTEAFFGQGTRLTVV.

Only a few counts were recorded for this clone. CDR3 residues: CASGSGNEQFF. As DNA, the CDR3 is TGTGCCAGCGGGAGTGGTAATGAGCAGTTCTTC. This chain links TRBV10-3 with TRBJ2-1, with 7 bases identical to TRBD2. This CDR3 has 11 residues. Germline V gene sequence: CDR1 ENHRY, CDR2 SYGVKD. J gave up 7 bases and V 10 bases, and 4 bases lay outside the gene matches.

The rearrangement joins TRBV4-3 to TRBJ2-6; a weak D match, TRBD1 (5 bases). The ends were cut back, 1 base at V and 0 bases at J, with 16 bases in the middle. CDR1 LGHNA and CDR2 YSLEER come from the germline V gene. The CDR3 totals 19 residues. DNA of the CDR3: TGCGCCAGCAGCCAAGCTCGTACAGGCTACTACTCTGGGGCCAACGTCCTGACTTTC. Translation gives CASSQARTGYYSGANVLTF.

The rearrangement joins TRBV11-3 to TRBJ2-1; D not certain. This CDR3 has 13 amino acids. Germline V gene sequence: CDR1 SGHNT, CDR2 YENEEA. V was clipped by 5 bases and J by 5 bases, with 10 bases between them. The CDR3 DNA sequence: TGTGCCAGCAGCCTAGGGCCCGACAATGAGCAGTTCTTC. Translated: CASSLGPDNEQFF.